This TCR beta chain was captured by sequencing in a study of T cell responses to AZD1222 COVID-19 vaccine. Study observations and caveats: Two doses of AZD1222 preceded a rise in Spike-specific TCR breadth and depth.

Note on this clone: Its antigen is not known.

The data were produced by immunoSEQ multiplex PCR, yet TCRdb's version contains in-frame clones alone and is incomplete. This table has over 130,000 clones, about 90% appearing once. CDR1 KGHSH and CDR2 LQKENI come from the germline V gene. The CDR3 consists of 15 residues. V dropped 6 bases and J dropped 1 base, with 13 bases sitting between them. The sample was peripheral blood, taken 28 days after the second dose of the MenACWY control vaccine. The receptor was derived from an adult who received the MenACWY meningococcal vaccine as a control. V is TRBV18 and J is TRBJ2-1, with D tentatively TRBD1 (6 bases). CDR3: CASSHRDTSYNEQFF. In nucleotides, the CDR3 is TGTGCCAGCTCCCACAGGGATACTTCCTACAATGAGCAGTTCTTC.